The present entry profiles one TCR beta chain with its context. This sample was included in a study of blood T cells in healthy people across ages. A J-beta primer mix and a sample-barcoded 5' primer were used in a second PCR of roughly 6 to 11 cycles. The template-switch adaptor was a 5' adaptor with 12 random nucleotides. It tagged each cDNA molecule. All samples gave at least 2.5 million CDR3-containing paired-end reads. MiXCR, run by TCRdb on the 5' RACE reads, gives a single entry per CDR3 protein. The table shows some 1.7 million distinct CDR3 sequences, with approximately 28% occurring only once. The sequenced sample was blood. The receptor's source is a young woman in good health.

CDR3 in amino acids: CANSEGNLQGQPQHF. CDR3 in DNA: TGTGCCAACAGCGAGGGGAATTTACAAGGTCAGCCCCAGCATTTT. This chain joins TRBV6-2 or TRBV6-3 and TRBJ1-5; tentatively, D is TRBD1 (5 bases). CDR1 and CDR2 from the germline V gene are MNHEY and SVGEGT. This CDR3 spans 15 amino acids. Trimming removed 10 bases at V and 6 bases at J, with 22 bases between.